The clone carrying this T cell receptor beta chain showed up just a few times. Its matching antigen is unknown. The data derive from a study of T-cell memory formation after mild COVID-19. One entry per CDR3 protein results from TCRdb running MiXCR on the 5' RACE reads. The data contain some 320,000 distinct CDR3 sequences, roughly an eighth of them singletons. This CDR3 region has 16 residues. Germline lookup yields CDR1 MNHEY and CDR2 SVGEGT. The germline V and J ends were trimmed by 6 bases and 2 bases, with 17 bases remaining between them. Study-wide points: Among CD4+ contracting clones, most were CM and EM, and CD8+ ones EMRA. Cross-reactive memory seemingly joined, as some responding clones were found in pre-infection memory. A balance of CD4 and CD8 characterized clones contracting day 15 to 85, whereas later expanders leaned CD4+.

This TCR came from a man younger than 35 who had mild COVID-19 (a few samples of this study predate the infection). Cell type and time point are not known. The sequencing input was PBMCs or a T cell subset sorted from them (not recorded which). The rearrangement links TRBV6-2 or TRBV6-3 to TRBJ2-1, with a possible D match to TRBD1 (6 bases). The CDR3 protein is CASSEDQGLPYNEQFF. The CDR3 region has the DNA TGTGCCAGCAGCGAAGACCAGGGGCTTCCCTACAATGAGCAGTTCTTC.